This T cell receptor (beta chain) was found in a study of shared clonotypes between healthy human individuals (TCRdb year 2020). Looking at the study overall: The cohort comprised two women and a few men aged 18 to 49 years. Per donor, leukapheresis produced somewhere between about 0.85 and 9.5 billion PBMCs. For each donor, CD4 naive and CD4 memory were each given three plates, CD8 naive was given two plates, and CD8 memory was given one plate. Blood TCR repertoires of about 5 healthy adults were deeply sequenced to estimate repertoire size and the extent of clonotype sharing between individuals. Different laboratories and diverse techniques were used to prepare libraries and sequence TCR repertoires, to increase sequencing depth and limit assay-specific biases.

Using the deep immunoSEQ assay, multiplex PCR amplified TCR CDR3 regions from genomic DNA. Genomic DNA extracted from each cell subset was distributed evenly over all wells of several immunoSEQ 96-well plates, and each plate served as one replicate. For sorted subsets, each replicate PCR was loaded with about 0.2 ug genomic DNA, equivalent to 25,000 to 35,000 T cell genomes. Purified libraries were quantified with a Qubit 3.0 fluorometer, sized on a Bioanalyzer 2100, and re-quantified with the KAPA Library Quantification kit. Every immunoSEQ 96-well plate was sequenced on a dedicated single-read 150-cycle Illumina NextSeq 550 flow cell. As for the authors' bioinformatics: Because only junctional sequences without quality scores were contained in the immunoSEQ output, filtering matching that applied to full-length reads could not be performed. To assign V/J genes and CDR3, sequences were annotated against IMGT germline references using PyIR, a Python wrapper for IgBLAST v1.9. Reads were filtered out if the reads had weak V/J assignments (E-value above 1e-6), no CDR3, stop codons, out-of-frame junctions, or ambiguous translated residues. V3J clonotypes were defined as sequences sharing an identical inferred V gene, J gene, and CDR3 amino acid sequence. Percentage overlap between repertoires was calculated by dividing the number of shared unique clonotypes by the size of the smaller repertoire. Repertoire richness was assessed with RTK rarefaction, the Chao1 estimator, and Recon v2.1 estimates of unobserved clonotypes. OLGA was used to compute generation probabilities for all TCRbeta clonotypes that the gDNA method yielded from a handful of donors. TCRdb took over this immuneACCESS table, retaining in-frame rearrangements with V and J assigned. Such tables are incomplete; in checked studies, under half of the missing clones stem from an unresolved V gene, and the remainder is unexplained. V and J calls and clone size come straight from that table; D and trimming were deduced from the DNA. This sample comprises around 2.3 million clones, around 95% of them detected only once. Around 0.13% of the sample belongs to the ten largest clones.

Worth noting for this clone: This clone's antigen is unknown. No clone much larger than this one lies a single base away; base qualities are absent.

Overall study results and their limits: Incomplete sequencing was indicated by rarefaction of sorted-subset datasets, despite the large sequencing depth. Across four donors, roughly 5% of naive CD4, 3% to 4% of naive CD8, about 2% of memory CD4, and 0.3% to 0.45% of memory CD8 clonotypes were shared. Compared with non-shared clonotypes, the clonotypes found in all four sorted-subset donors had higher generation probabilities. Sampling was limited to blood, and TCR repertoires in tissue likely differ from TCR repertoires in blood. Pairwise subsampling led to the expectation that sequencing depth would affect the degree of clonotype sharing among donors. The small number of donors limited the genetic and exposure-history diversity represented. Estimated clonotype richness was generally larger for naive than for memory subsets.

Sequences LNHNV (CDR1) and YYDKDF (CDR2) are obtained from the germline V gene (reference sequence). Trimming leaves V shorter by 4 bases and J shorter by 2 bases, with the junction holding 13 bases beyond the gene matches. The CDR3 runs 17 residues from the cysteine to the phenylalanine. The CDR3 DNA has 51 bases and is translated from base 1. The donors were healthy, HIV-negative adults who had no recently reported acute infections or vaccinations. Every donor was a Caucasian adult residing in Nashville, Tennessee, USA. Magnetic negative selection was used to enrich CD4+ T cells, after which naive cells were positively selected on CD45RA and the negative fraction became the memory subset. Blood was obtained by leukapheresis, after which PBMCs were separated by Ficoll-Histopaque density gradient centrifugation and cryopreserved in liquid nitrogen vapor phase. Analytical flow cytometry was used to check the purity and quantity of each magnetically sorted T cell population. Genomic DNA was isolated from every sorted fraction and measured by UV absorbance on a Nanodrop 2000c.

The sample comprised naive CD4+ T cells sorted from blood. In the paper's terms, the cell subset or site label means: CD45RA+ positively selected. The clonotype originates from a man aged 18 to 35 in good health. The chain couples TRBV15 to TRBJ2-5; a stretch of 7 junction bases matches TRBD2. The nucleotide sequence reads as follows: TGTGCCACCAGCAACCGGGGGGAAAGCCCACGGCAAGAGACCCAGTACTTC. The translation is CATSNRGESPRQETQYF.